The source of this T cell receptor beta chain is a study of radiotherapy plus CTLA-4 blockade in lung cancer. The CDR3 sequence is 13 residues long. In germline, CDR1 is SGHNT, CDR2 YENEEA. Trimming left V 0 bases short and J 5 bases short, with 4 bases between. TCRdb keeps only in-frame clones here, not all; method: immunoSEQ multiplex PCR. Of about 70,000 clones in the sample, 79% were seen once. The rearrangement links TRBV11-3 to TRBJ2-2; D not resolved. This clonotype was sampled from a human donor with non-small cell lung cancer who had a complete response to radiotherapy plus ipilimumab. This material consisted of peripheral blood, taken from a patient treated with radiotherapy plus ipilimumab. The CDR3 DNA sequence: TGTGCCAGCAGCTTAGAACGGACCGGGGAGCTGTTTTTT. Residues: CASSLERTGELFF. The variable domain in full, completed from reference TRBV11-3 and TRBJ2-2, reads EAGVVQSPRYKIIEKKQPVAFWCNPISGHNTLYWYLQNLGQGPELLIRYENEEAVDDSQLPKDRFSAERLKGVDSTLKIQPAELGDSAVYLCASSLERTGELFFGEGSRLTVL.